These 13 T cell receptor beta chains were sequenced from one sample in a study of shared clonotypes between healthy human individuals. Sequencing was performed with immunoSEQ multiplex PCR; in TCRdb, only in-frame clones are kept and a portion is missing. Of more than 400,000 clones listed, 81% are singletons. Sequenced sample: PBMCs. Receptors originate from a woman aged 40-49 years in good health. Some clones in this sample may be carry-over from other donors' samples.

This clone was detected only once. V usage is TRBV28 and J usage is TRBJ1-4; 7 bases are shared with TRBD1. J gave up 7 bases and V 6 bases, and 5 bases lay outside the gene matches. This CDR3 comprises 13 residues. From germline, CDR1 is MDHEN and CDR2 SYDVKM. CDR3 sequence reads: CASRPGQLEKLFF. In DNA form, the CDR3 reads TGTGCCAGCAGACCGGGACAGCTTGAAAAACTGTTTTTT.

Comments on this clone: The sample holds other DNA sequences that translate to the same CDR3. CDR3 sequence (DNA): TGCGCTTCTAGGGGGCTAGCGGGAGGGGAGCAGTTCTTC. As protein: CASRGLAGGEQFF. The V and J genes are TRBV5-1 and TRBJ2-1; TRBD2 matches 12 bases. Germline V gives CDR1 SGHRS, CDR2 YFSETQ. The CDR3 runs to 13 residues. The full variable domain, completed using reference TRBV5-1 and TRBJ2-1, is KAGVTQTPRYLIKTRGQQVTLSCSPISGHRSVSWYQQTPGQGLQFLFEYFSETQRNKGNFPGRFSGRQFSNSRSEMNVSTLELGDSALYLCASRGLAGGEQFFGPGTRLTVL.

The rearrangement uses TRBV2 and TRBJ1-2, with TRBD1 matching 8 bases. J lost 3 bases, V lost 6 bases, and 9 bases had no gene match. CDR1 SNHLY and CDR2 FYNNEI come from the germline V gene. The CDR3 contains 15 residues. Here the CDR3 reads CASRAKTGEYYGYTF. CDR3 nucleotide sequence: TGTGCCAGCAGGGCCAAGACAGGGGAGTACTATGGCTACACCTTC.

V and J are TRBV6-6 and TRBJ2-7; D gene unclear. V shed 0 bases and J shed 0 bases, with 9 bases lying between them. CDR1 and CDR2 from the germline V gene are MNHNY and SVGAGI (reference sequence). The CDR3 extends over 15 amino acids. In DNA form, the CDR3 reads TGTGCCAGCAGTTACTCGTCTCTAAGCTCCTACGAGCAGTACTTC. As protein: CASSYSSLSSYEQYF.

The chain couples TRBV6-1 to TRBJ1-5, with D tentatively TRBD1 (6 bases). CDR1 is MNHNS and CDR2 is SASEGT in the germline V gene. There are 15 residues in the CDR3. Trimming cost V 2 bases and J 0 bases, with 8 bases left between them. CDR3 region: CASSERGNSNQPQHF. CDR3 nucleotides: TGTGCCAGCAGTGAAAGGGGGAATAGCAATCAGCCCCAGCATTTT.

The chain couples TRBV5-5 to TRBJ1-3; D not resolved. The V and J ends lost 0 bases and 1 base respectively, with 5 bases between them. The CDR3 is 14 amino acids. CDR1 SGHKS and CDR2 YYEKEE come from the germline V gene (reference sequence). The chain's CDR3 is CASSLDRSGNTIYF. CDR3 nucleotide sequence: TGTGCCAGCAGCTTGGACCGATCTGGAAACACCATATATTTT.

CDR3 DNA: TGTGCCTGGGGGGGAGGTTGGACAGATACGCAGTATTTT. Its translation: CAWGGGWTDTQYF. The chain recombines TRBV30 with TRBJ2-3, with D possibly TRBD2 on 6 matching bases. V was shortened by 5 bases and J by 3 bases, with 12 bases between the two germline ends. Germline V CDR1 and CDR2: GTSNPN, SVGIG (reference sequence). The CDR3 runs to 13 residues.

This clone was counted a few times. The chain employs TRBV5-4 and TRBJ1-2, with D maybe TRBD1 (5 bases). V was clipped by 3 bases and J by 6 bases, with 12 bases between them. There are 13 residues in the CDR3. Germline CDR1 reads SGHNT; CDR2 reads YYREEE (reference sequence). This chain's CDR3 is CASSYGAGDGYTF. The CDR3 DNA follows: TGTGCCAGCAGCTACGGGGCTGGCGATGGCTACACCTTC. The full variable domain, its missing parts supplied by reference TRBV5-4 and TRBJ1-2, is ETGVTQSPTHLIKTRGQQVTLRCSSQSGHNTVSWYQQALGQGPQFIFQYYREEENGRGNFPPRFSGLQFPNYSSELNVNALELDDSALYLCASSYGAGDGYTFGSGTRLTVV.

CDR3 sequence reads: CASSLDPQGSTDTQYF. The DNA for the CDR3 is TGCGCCAGCAGCTTGGACCCCCAGGGGAGCACAGATACGCAGTATTTT. J is TRBJ2-3 and V is TRBV5-1, with D maybe TRBD1 (6 bases). Trimming took 0 bases from V and 0 from J, leaving 11 bases between them. Germline loops: CDR1 SGHRS, CDR2 YFSETQ. This CDR3 comprises 16 residues.

Regarding this clone: This probably arose from a read error, given a far larger clone one base away. The chain employs TRBV6-1 and TRBJ2-7; TRBD2 matches at 8 bases. Germline-derived CDR1 and CDR2 are MNHNS and SASEGT. This CDR3 is built from 14 residues. The CDR3 sequence: CTSSDLAGPYEQYF. The CDR3 DNA sequence: TGTACCAGCAGTGACCTAGCGGGCCCCTACGAGCAGTACTTC.

This clone occurred once. The CDR3 nucleotides read TGTGCCTGGACGGGGACCTCAATCTACGAGCAGTACTTC. This encodes CAWTGTSIYEQYF. The V gene is TRBV30, the J gene TRBJ2-7, with D possibly being TRBD1 or TRBD2 (5 bases each). Trimming cost V 4 bases and J 3 bases, with 13 bases left between them. The germline V gene encodes CDR1 GTSNPN and CDR2 SVGIG (reference sequence). The CDR3 spans 13 residues.

The V gene is TRBV9, the J gene TRBJ2-7, with TRBD2 matching over 7 bases. Germline CDR1 SGDLS, CDR2 YYNGEE. The CDR3 sequence is 15 residues long. The ends lost 4 bases at V and 5 bases at J; junction bases unmatched: 12. CDR3 coding DNA: TGTGCCAGCAGCCCACCCTGGGGAGGGCCGAACGAGCAGTACTTC. Translating it yields CASSPPWGGPNEQYF.

Comments on this clone: The identical CDR3 is also encoded by other nucleotide sequences in the sample. J is TRBJ2-7 and V is TRBV18, with 9 bases fitting TRBD1. V shed 2 bases and J 1 base; nucleotides not matched to a gene: 0. The CDR3 runs 14 residues. Looked up from germline, CDR1 is KGHSH and CDR2 is LQKENI. DNA for the CDR3: TGTGCCAGCTCACCAGGGACAGGGTCCTACGAGCAGTACTTC. It specifies CASSPGTGSYEQYF. Full variable domain (missing parts from reference TRBV18 and TRBJ2-7): NAGVMQNPRHLVRRRGQEARLRCSPMKGHSHVYWYRQLPEEGLKFMVYLQKENIIDESGMPKERFSAEFPKEGPSILRIQQVVRGDSAAYFCASSPGTGSYEQYFGPGTRLTVT.